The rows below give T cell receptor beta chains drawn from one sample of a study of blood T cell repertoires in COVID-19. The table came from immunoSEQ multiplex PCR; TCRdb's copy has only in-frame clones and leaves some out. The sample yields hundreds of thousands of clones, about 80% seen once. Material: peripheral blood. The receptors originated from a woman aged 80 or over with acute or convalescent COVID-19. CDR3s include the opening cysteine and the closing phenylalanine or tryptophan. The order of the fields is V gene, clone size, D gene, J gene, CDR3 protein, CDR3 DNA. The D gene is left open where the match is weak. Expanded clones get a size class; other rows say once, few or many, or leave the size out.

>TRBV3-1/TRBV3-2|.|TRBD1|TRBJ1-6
CASSPSDRENSPLHF
TGTGCCAGCAGCCCTTCGGACAGGGAAAATTCACCCCTCCACTTT
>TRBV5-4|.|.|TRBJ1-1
CASSKTGNTEAFF
TGTGCCAGCAGCAAGACAGGGAACACTGAAGCTTTCTTT
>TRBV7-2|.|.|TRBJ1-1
CASNLQGLEAFF
TGTGCCAGCAACTTACAGGGTCTTGAAGCTTTCTTT
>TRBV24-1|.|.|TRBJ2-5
CATSDWGTGGAQETQYF
TGTGCCACCAGTGATTGGGGAACGGGCGGGGCGCAAGAGACCCAGTACTTC
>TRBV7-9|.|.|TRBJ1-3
CAIRVDSGNTIYF
TGTGCCATCCGAGTCGACTCTGGAAACACCATATATTTT
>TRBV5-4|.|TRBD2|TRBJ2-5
CASSTGTSQETQYF
TGTGCCAGCAGCACCGGGACTAGCCAAGAGACCCAGTACTTC
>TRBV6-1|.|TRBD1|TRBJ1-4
CASLLEGQEPEKLFF
TGTGCCAGCCTCTTAGAGGGACAGGAGCCTGAAAAACTGTTTTTT
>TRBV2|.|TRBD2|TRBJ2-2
CASKGLAANTGELFF
TGTGCCAGCAAGGGGCTAGCGGCGAACACCGGGGAGCTGTTTTTT
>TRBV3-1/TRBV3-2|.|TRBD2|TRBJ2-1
CASSQEEVAGVHEQFF
TGTGCCAGCAGCCAAGAAGAGGTAGCGGGAGTCCACGAGCAGTTCTTC
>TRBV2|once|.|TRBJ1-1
CASSESGEAFF
TGTGCCAGCAGTGAAAGCGGTGAAGCTTTCTTT
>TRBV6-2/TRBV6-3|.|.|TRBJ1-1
CASTPRNGGEAFF
TGTGCCAGCACCCCTAGGAATGGCGGTGAAGCTTTCTTT
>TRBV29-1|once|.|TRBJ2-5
CSVGQKETQYF
TGCAGCGTTGGACAGAAAGAGACCCAGTACTTC
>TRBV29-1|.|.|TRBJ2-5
CSVERGGQETQYF
TGCAGCGTTGAACGGGGAGGACAAGAGACCCAGTACTTC
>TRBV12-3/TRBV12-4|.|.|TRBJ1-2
CASSTRVGGYTF
TGTGCCAGCAGTACTAGGGTCGGTGGCTACACCTTC
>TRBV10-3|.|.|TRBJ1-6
CAISELDSPLHF
TGTGCCATCAGTGAGCTCGATTCACCCCTCCACTTT
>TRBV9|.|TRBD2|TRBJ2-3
CASSGGAGGPRDTQYF
TGTGCCAGCAGCGGGGGAGCGGGAGGGCCGCGAGATACGCAGTATTTT
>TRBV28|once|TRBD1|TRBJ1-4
CASSWTGANEKLFF
TGTGCCAGCAGCTGGACAGGCGCTAATGAAAAACTGTTTTTT
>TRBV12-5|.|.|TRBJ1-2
CASGRRLLGADGYTF
TGTGCTAGTGGCCGTCGGTTATTGGGGGCGGATGGCTACACCTTC
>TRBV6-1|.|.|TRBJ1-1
CASSEAGNHREAFF
TGTGCCAGCAGTGAAGCGGGCAACCACAGAGAAGCTTTCTTT
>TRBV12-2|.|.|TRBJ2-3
CASRLAPAGISDF
TGTGCAAGTCGCTTAGCCCCAGCGGGCATCTCGGATTTT
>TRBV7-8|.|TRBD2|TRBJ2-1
CASSLGRVREGIYNEQFF
TGTGCCAGCAGCTTAGGACGGGTGCGGGAGGGCATTTACAATGAGCAGTTCTTC
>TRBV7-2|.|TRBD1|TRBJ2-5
CASSLGPGQGTQYF
TGTGCCAGCAGCTTAGGACCAGGACAGGGGACCCAGTACTTC
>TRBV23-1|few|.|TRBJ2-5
CASSLYRVVDQETQYF
TGCGCCAGCAGTCTTTACAGGGTAGTGGATCAAGAGACCCAGTACTTC
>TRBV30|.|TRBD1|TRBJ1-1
CAWGQGVTEAFF
TGTGCCTGGGGACAGGGGGTTACTGAAGCTTTCTTT
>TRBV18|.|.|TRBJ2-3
CASSPWSGLSDTQYF
TGTGCCAGCTCACCTTGGTCAGGGTTATCAGATACGCAGTATTTT
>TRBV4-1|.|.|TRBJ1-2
CASSQDDLRGGNGYTF
TGCGCCAGCAGCCAAGATGACCTGCGGGGGGGGAATGGCTACACCTTC
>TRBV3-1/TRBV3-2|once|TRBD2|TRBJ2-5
CASSQVLAGDQETQYF
TGTGCCAGCAGCCAAGTTCTAGCGGGGGACCAAGAGACCCAGTACTTC
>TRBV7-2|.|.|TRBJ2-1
CASSLTGGGTYNEQFF
TGTGCCAGCAGCTTAACAGGAGGGGGCACCTACAATGAGCAGTTCTTC
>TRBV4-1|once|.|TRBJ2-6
CASSPTRSAGANVLTF
TGCGCCAGCAGCCCTACTAGATCGGCTGGGGCCAACGTCCTGACTTTC
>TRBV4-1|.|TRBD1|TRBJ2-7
CASSQETGIEQYF
TGCGCCAGCAGCCAAGAGACAGGGATCGAGCAGTACTTC
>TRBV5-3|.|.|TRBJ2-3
CARSPRAYF
TGTGCCAGAAGCCCTCGCGCGTATTTT
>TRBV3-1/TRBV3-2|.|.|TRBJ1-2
CASSQQASNYGYTF
TGTGCCAGCAGCCAACAGGCGAGTAACTATGGCTACACCTTC
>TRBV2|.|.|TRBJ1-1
CASSEYRGGNTEAFF
TGTGCCAGCAGTGAATATAGAGGGGGTAACACTGAAGCTTTCTTT
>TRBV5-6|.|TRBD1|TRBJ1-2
CASSPTRQGHGYTF
TGTGCCAGCAGCCCAACCCGACAGGGACATGGCTACACCTTC